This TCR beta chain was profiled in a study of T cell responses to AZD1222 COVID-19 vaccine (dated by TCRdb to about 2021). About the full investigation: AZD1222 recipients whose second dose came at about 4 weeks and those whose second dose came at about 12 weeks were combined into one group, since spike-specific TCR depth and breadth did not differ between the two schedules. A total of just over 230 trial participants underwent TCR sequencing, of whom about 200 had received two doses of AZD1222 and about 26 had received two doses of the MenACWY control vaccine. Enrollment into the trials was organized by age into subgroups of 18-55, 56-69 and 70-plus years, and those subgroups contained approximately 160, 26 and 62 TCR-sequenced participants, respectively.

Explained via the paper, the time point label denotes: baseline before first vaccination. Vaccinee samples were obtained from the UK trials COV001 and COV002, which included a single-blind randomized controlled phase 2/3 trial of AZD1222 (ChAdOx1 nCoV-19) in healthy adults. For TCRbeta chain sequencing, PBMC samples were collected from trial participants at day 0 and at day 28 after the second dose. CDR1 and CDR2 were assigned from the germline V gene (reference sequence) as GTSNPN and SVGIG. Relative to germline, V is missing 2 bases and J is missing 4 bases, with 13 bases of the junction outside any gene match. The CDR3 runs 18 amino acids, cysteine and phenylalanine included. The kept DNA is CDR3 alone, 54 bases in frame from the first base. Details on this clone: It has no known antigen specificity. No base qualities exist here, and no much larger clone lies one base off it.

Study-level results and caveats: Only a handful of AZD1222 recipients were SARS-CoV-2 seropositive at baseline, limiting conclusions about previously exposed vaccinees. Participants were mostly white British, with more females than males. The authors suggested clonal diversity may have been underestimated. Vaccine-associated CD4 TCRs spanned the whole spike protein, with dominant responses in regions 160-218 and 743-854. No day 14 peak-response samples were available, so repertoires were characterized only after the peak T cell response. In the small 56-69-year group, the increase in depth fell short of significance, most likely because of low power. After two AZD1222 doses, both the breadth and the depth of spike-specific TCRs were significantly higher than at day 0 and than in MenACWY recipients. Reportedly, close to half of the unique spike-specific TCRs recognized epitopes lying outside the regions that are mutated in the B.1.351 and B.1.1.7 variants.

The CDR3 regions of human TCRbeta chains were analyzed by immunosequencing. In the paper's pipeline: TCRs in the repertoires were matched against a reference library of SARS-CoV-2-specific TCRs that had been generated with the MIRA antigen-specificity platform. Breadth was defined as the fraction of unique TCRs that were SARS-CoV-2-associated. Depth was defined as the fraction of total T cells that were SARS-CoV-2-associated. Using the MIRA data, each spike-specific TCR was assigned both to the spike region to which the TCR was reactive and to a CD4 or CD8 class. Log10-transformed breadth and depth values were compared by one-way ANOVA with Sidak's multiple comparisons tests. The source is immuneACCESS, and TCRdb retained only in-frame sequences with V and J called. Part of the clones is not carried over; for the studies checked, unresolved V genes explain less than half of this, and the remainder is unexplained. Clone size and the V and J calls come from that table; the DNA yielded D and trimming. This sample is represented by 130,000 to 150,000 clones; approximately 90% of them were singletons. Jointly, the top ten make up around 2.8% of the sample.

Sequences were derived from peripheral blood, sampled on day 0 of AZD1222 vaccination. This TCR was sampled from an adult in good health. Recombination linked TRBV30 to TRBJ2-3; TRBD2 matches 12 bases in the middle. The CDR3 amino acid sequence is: CAWSSRTSGESLADTQYF. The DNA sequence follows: TGTGCCTGGAGTTCACGGACTAGCGGGGAGAGTCTTGCAGATACGCAGTATTTT.